These 11 T cell receptor beta chains share one sample of origin, sequenced in a study of T cells after yellow fever vaccination. TCRdb passed the 5' RACE reads through MiXCR, listing each CDR3 protein once. This sample has 450,000 to 600,000 distinct CDR3 sequences, with less than 20% found just once. Sequencing used PBMCs, obtained 4 to 6 days after the first yellow fever vaccination. The receptor source for this set is a man between 18 and 29 years old who received the YFV17D yellow fever vaccine.

The chain couples TRBV6-5 to TRBJ1-2, with D possibly being TRBD1 (5 bases). Trimming shortened V by 2 bases and J by 8 bases, and 9 bases separated the two germline ends. Looked up from germline, CDR1 is MNHEY and CDR2 is SVGAGI. This CDR3 comprises 12 residues. The CDR3 nucleotides are TGTGCCAGCAGTTACGGGGGTGGCGGCTACACCTTC. This translates into CASSYGGGGYTF.

The genes are TRBV5-6 and TRBJ2-1; D is possibly TRBD2 (6 bases). CDR3 length: 16 amino acids. V was shortened by 3 bases and J by 8 bases, with 21 bases between the two germline ends. Germline V lookup: CDR1 SGHDT, CDR2 YYEEEE. DNA of the CDR3: TGTGCCAGCAGCTCGCTAGGACTAATTACGGTCCATGAGCAGTTCTTC. Protein sequence: CASSSLGLITVHEQFF.

This rearrangement joins TRBV20-1 to TRBJ2-6; D uncertain. Trimming took off 5 bases at V and 7 bases at J, with 9 bases between the two ends. CDR1 and CDR2 from the germline V gene are DFQATT and SNEGSKA (reference sequence). This CDR3 contains 12 residues. The CDR3 bases are TGCAGTGCTCCGGTGGATGCCAACGTCCTGACTTTC. This codes for CSAPVDANVLTF.

This clonotype was observed many times. The V gene is TRBV24-1, the J gene TRBJ2-6; D remains ambiguous. Germline CDR1 and CDR2: KGHDR and SFDVKD. The CDR3 is made up of 16 amino acids. The ends were cut back, 0 bases at V and 2 bases at J, with 7 bases in the middle. This CDR3 is CATSDLSQTGANVLTF. CDR3 bases: TGTGCCACCAGTGATTTGAGCCAGACTGGGGCCAACGTCCTGACTTTC.

This clonotype has only a few counts. V usage is TRBV10-3 and J usage is TRBJ2-3; possibly TRBD1 for D (5 bases). Trimming removed 4 bases at V and 4 bases at J, with 18 bases between. The CDR3 sequence is 16 residues long. The V gene's germline CDR1 is ENHRY and CDR2 SYGVKD. The CDR3 coding sequence is TGTGCCATCAGTGTTAGCAGGGAAGTTCTGGCAGATACGCAGTATTTT. The encoded protein is CAISVSREVLADTQYF.

The rearrangement joins TRBV10-3 to TRBJ1-3; 7 nucleotides align to TRBD1. The junction had 11 bases not matched to a gene; V was cut back by 10 bases and J by 2 bases. The germline V gene has CDR1 ENHRY and CDR2 SYGVKD. This CDR3 has 15 residues. CDR3 sequence: CATSGQLIPGNTIYF. Here the CDR3 DNA reads TGTGCCACCTCGGGACAGCTTATACCTGGAAACACCATATATTTT.

Points on this clonotype: An end of the junction differs from the germline gene, which may be a read error. The chain joins TRBV9 to TRBJ1-6; D gene uncertain. This CDR3 contains 15 residues. Germline V CDR1 and CDR2: SGDLS, YYNGEE. This chain's CDR3 is CASSVSGLSNSPFHF. The CDR3 DNA reads TGTGCCAGCAGCGTCAGCGGACTGAGTAATTCACCCTTCCACTTT. Looking up the rest from reference TRBV9 and TRBJ1-6 gives the full variable domain: DSGVTQTPKHLITATGQRVTLRCSPRSGDLSVYWYQQSLDQGLQFLIQYYNGEERAKGNILERFSAQQFPDLHSELNLSSLELGDSALYFCASSVSGLSNSPFHFGNGTRLTVT.

CDR3 sequence: CASSQGTGTGELFF. In DNA, the CDR3 is TGCGCCAGCAGTCAAGGGACCGGGACCGGGGAGCTGTTTTTT. The rearrangement joins TRBV23-1 to TRBJ2-2; possibly TRBD1 or TRBD2 for D (5 bases each). TRBV23-1 is an ORF, with its function uncertain. The CDR3 length is 14 residues. The V gene lost 2 bases and the J gene lost 5 bases, with 9 bases spanning the gap.

This clonotype was recorded a few times. The chain couples TRBV5-6 to TRBJ2-7, with D possibly TRBD1 on 5 matching bases. Germline values: CDR1 SGHDT, CDR2 YYEEEE. The CDR3 totals 13 residues. The germline V and J ends were trimmed by 2 bases and 3 bases, with 9 bases remaining between them. The CDR3, as DNA: TGTGCCAGCAGCTTTCAGGGATTCTACGAGCAGTACTTC. Protein product: CASSFQGFYEQYF.

This clonotype was seen a handful of times. The chain couples TRBV19 to TRBJ1-1; D not certain. Trimming took 9 bases from V and 3 from J, leaving 17 bases between them. The CDR3 sequence is 14 residues long. Germline lookup yields CDR1 LNHDA and CDR2 SQIVND (reference sequence). In DNA, the CDR3 is TGTGCCAGCCAACGACTCACCCTGGACACTGAAGCTTTCTTT. Residues: CASQRLTLDTEAFF.

This clonotype was counted between two and nine times. The rearrangement joins TRBV11-2 to TRBJ2-4; the D gene is possibly TRBD2 (6 bases). V shed 9 bases and J shed 5 bases, with 17 bases lying between them. The germline V gene encodes CDR1 SGHAT and CDR2 FQNNGV. This CDR3 has 14 amino acids. As DNA, the CDR3 is TGTGCCAGTACCGGGACGGGGAGGCAAAACATTCAGTACTTC. Its protein is CASTGTGRQNIQYF.